Presented here are 10 T cell receptor beta chains from one specimen sequenced in a study of blood T cell repertoires in COVID-19 (dated by TCRdb to 2018 to 2020). Library construction relied on the immunoSEQ multiplex PCR assay. TCRdb limited this immuneACCESS table to in-frame rearrangements with V and J called. A share of clones is missing; checked studies link under half to unresolved V genes, and the rest is unexplained. The sample table records 200,000 or so clones; roughly 80% of these occur just once. The ten largest make up about 4.9% of the sample. Sequenced input: peripheral blood. The receptors come from a woman in her thirties with acute or convalescent COVID-19.

J is TRBJ1-4 and V is TRBV21-1; the table's D gene call, TRBD1, was not cross checked with the DNA. TRBV21-1 constitutes a pseudogene. The CDR3 is made up of 13 amino acids. The CDR3 is CASSRQGSEKLFF. CDR3 DNA sequence: TGTGCCAGCAGCCGACAGGGGTCCGAAAAACTGTTTTTT.

This chain's CDR3 is CASRSPRTGPIYTF. For the CDR3, the DNA is TGTGCCAGCAGGTCCCCCCGGACAGGGCCTATCTACACCTTC. The gene calls are TRBV27 and TRBJ1-2, with 8 nucleotides matching TRBD1. From germline, CDR1 is MNHEY and CDR2 SMNVEV (reference sequence). The CDR3 length is 14 residues. Trimming took 6 bases from V and 10 from J; bases not matched to a gene: 13.

The V and J genes are TRBV7-8 and TRBJ2-5; tentative D call: TRBD1 (6 bases). V was pared by 6 bases and J by 4 bases, with 24 bases between. The CDR3 runs to 17 residues. Germline assignment: CDR1 SGHVS and CDR2 FQNEAQ. DNA for the CDR3: TGTGCCAGCAGGTCTGGCAGGGGTTGGGGGCAGGGAGAGACCCAGTACTTC. This encodes CASRSGRGWGQGETQYF.

A single count supports this clone. This rearrangement joins TRBV27 to TRBJ2-7, with 7 bases matching TRBD2. V was pared by 7 bases and J by 0 bases, with 9 bases of the junction left unmatched. This CDR3 is built from 15 residues. The V gene's germline CDR1 is MNHEY and CDR2 SMNVEV (reference sequence). The CDR3 is CASNPGLSNSYEQYF. CDR3 DNA sequence: TGTGCCAGCAACCCGGGACTATCAAACTCCTACGAGCAGTACTTC.

This clone was counted between two and nine times. The rearrangement uses TRBV5-4 and TRBJ2-1; D perhaps matches TRBD2 (5 bases). CDR3 length equals 15 residues. The germline gives CDR1 SGHNT, CDR2 YYREEE (reference sequence). Trimming removed 0 bases at V and 5 bases at J, with 12 bases between. The CDR3 bases are TGTGCCAGCAGCTTGGCGGGGATGGTTAACAATGAGCAGTTCTTC. This sequence encodes CASSLAGMVNNEQFF.

This chain uses TRBV19 with TRBJ1-1, with unresolved D. The CDR3 has 15 residues. From germline, CDR1 is LNHDA and CDR2 SQIVND (reference sequence). V was cut by 1 base and J by 1 base, with 10 bases left in between. The CDR3 DNA follows: TGTGCCAGTAGTATAGGCTTCCGAGAGAACACTGAAGCTTTCTTT. This encodes CASSIGFRENTEAFF.

This clone appeared a few times. V is TRBV2 and J is TRBJ1-2; no firm D call. Trimming took off 6 bases at V and 0 bases at J, with 14 bases between the two ends. The CDR3 totals 15 residues. Germline V CDR1 and CDR2: SNHLY, FYNNEI. The CDR3 bases are TGTGCCAGCAGATCGGAAGAGGATTCTAACTATGGCTACACCTTC. Protein: CASRSEEDSNYGYTF.

The chain recombines TRBV29-1 with TRBJ2-4; a weak D match, TRBD1 (6 bases). Trimming stripped 0 bases from V and 9 bases from J, with 9 bases between. The CDR3 sequence is 12 residues long. The germline V gene encodes CDR1 SQVTM and CDR2 ANQGSEA. The CDR3 here is CSVEEGTSIQYF. In DNA form, the CDR3 reads TGCAGCGTTGAAGAAGGGACAAGCATTCAGTACTTC.

V gene TRBV30 combines with J gene TRBJ2-3; a weak D match, TRBD2 (6 bases). V lost 1 base, J lost 2 bases, and 10 bases lay in between. CDR3 length equals 14 residues. CDR1 and CDR2 (germline): GTSNPN, SVGIG (reference sequence). CDR3 amino acids: CAWSGGENTDTQYF. The DNA for the CDR3 is TGTGCCTGGAGTGGCGGGGAGAACACAGATACGCAGTATTTT.

V is TRBV19 and J is TRBJ1-1; tentatively, D is TRBD1 (5 bases). Trimming cost V 4 bases and J 2 bases, with 17 bases left between them. The CDR3 length is 16 residues. Germline values: CDR1 LNHDA, CDR2 SQIVND (reference sequence). CDR3 nucleotide sequence: TGTGCCAGTAGTACGGGACGGGGGGGGTTAAACACTGAAGCTTTCTTT. This codes for CASSTGRGGLNTEAFF.